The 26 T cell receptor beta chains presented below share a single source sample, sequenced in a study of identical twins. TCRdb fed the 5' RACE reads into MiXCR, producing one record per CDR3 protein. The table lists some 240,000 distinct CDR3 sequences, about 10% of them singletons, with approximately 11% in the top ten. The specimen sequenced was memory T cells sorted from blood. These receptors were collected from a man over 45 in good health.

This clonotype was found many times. CDR3 bases: TGTGCCACCAGTGAGTCGGGGGGCAATCAGCCCCAGCATTTT. It encodes CATSESGGNQPQHF. The chain carries TRBV24-1 and TRBJ1-5; tentative D call: TRBD1 (5 bases). The CDR3 totals 14 residues. Germline V gives CDR1 KGHDR, CDR2 SFDVKD. V lost 4 bases and J 2 bases, leaving 8 bases between the germline ends.

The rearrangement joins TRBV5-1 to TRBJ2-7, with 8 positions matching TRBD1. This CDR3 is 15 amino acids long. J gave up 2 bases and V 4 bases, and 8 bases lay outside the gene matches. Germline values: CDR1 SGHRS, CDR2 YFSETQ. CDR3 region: CASSLLDRGTYEQYF. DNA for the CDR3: TGCGCCAGCAGCCTCCTAGACAGGGGTACCTACGAGCAGTACTTC.

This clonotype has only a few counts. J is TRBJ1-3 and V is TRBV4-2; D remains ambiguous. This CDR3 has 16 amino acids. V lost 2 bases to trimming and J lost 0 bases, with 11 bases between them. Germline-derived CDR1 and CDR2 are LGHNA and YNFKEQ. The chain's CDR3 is CASSQRTPRSGNTIYF. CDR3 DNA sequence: TGTGCCAGCAGCCAACGGACTCCGCGCTCTGGAAACACCATATATTTT.

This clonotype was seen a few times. CDR3 region: CASSAWTPANTGELFF. The CDR3 bases are TGTGCCAGCAGTGCCTGGACTCCGGCGAACACCGGGGAGCTGTTTTTT. This chain joins TRBV6-1 and TRBJ2-2, with D perhaps TRBD2 (5 bases). Germline loops: CDR1 MNHNS, CDR2 SASEGT. This CDR3 spans 16 amino acids. Deletions cut 4 bases from V and 0 bases from J, with 12 bases between.

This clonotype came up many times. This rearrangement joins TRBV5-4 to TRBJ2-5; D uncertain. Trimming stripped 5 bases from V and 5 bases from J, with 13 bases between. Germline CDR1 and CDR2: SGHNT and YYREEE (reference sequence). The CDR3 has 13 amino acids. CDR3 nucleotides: TGTGCCAGCAGAGGTGGGATGGCGGAGACCCAGTACTTC. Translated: CASRGGMAETQYF.

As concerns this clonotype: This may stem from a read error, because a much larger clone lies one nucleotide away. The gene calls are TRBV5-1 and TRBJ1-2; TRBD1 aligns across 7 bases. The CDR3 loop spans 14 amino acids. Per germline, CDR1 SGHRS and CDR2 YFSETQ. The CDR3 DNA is TGCTCCAGCAGCCTAGGACAGGCCCGGGATGGCTACACCTTC. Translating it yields CSSSLGQARDGYTF.

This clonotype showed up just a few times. The CDR3 bases are TGCGCCAGCAGCTCCGGACACAATGAGCAGTTCTTC. Protein sequence: CASSSGHNEQFF. The chain combines TRBV5-1 with TRBJ2-1; D uncertain. Germline lookup yields CDR1 SGHRS and CDR2 YFSETQ. Trimming took 3 bases from V and 5 from J, leaving 6 bases between them. The CDR3 runs 12 residues.

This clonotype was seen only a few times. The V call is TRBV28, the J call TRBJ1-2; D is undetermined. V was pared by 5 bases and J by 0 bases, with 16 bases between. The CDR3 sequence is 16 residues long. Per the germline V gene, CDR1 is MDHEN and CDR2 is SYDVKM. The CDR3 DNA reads TGTGCCAGCAGTCCCCCCGCGCAGGCTGCTAACTATGGCTACACCTTC. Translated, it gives CASSPPAQAANYGYTF.

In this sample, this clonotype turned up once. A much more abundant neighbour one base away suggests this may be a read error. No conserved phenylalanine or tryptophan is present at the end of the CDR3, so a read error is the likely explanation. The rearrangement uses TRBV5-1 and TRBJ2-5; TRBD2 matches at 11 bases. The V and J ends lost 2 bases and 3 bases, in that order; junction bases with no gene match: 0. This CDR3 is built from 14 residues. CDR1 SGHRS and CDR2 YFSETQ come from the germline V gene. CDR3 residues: CASSLLAGEETQYS. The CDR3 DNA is TGCGCCAGCAGCTTACTAGCGGGAGAAGAGACCCAGTACTCC.

CDR3 amino acids: CSASGQGGLAGPYIYNEQFF. CDR3 DNA: TGCAGTGCTAGTGGGCAGGGAGGACTAGCGGGGCCCTATATCTACAATGAGCAGTTCTTC. The chain couples TRBV20-1 to TRBJ2-1; 12 bases align to TRBD2. The CDR3 is 20 amino acids. Germline assignment: CDR1 DFQATT and CDR2 SNEGSKA (reference sequence). The ends lost 3 bases at V and 3 bases at J; junction bases unmatched: 18.

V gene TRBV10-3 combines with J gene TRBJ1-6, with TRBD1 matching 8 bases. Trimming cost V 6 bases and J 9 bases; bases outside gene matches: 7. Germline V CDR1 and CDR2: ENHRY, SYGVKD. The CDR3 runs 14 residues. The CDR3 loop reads CAIRGGQAGSPLHF. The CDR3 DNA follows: TGTGCCATCAGGGGGGGACAGGCGGGTTCACCCCTCCACTTT.

DNA for the CDR3: TGCAGTGCCTCGCGGACAGTCCGGGGGACCCAGTACTTC. Translation: CSASRTVRGTQYF. V gene TRBV20-1 combines with J gene TRBJ2-5; TRBD1 might be the D (6 bases). CDR1 is DFQATT, CDR2 SNEGSKA, per germline (reference sequence). V shed 6 bases and J shed 7 bases, with 18 bases lying between them. This CDR3 has 13 residues.

The CDR3 DNA follows: TGTGCCAGCAGCCAGACAGGAGAGACCCAGTACTTC. This encodes CASSQTGETQYF. V and J are TRBV3-1 and TRBJ2-5, with TRBD1 as a possible D gene (6 bases). This CDR3 is 12 amino acids long. The germline V gene has CDR1 LGHDT and CDR2 YNNKEL (reference sequence). The V end lost 3 bases, the J end lost 4 bases, and 6 bases lay between the germline ends.

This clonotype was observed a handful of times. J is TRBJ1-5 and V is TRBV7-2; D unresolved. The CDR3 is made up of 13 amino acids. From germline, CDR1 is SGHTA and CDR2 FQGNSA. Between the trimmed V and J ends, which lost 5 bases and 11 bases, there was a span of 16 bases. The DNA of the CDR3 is TGTGCCAGCAGCGCAGACCTCCTTGGGGCCCAGCATTTT. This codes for CASSADLLGAQHF.

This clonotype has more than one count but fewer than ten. CDR3: CASRNDRGGNSPLHF. CDR3 nucleotides: TGTGCCAGCAGAAACGACAGGGGTGGTAATTCACCCCTCCACTTT. The chain employs TRBV28 and TRBJ1-6, with TRBD1 matching 8 bases. This CDR3 contains 15 residues. Losses at the gene ends were 6 bases for V and 6 bases for J; bases not matched to a gene: 7. CDR1 is MDHEN and CDR2 is SYDVKM in the germline V gene.

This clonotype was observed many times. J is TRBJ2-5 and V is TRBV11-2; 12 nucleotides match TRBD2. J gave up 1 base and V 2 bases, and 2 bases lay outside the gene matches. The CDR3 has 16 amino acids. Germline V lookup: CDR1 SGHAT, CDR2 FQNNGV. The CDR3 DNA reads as TGTGCCAGCAGCTTAATGGGACTAGCGGGCCAAGAGACCCAGTACTTC. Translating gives CASSLMGLAGQETQYF. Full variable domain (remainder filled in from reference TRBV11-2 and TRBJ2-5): EAGVAQSPRYKIIEKRQSVAFWCNPISGHATLYWYQQILGQGPKLLIQFQNNGVVDDSQLPKDRFSAERLKGVDSTLKIQPAKLEDSAVYLCASSLMGLAGQETQYFGPGTRLLVL.

The CDR3 sequence: CASSFRGPNEKLFF. Here the CDR3 DNA reads TGCGCCAGCAGCTTCAGGGGGCCTAATGAAAAACTGTTTTTT. The chain employs TRBV5-1 and TRBJ1-4; 8 bases match TRBD1. Trimming cost V 2 bases and J 3 bases; bases outside gene matches: 0. This CDR3 region has 14 residues. Per germline, CDR1 SGHRS and CDR2 YFSETQ.

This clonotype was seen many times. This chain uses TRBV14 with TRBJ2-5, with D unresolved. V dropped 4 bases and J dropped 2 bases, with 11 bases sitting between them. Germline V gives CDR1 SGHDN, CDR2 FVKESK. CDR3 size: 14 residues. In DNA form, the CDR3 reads TGTGCCAGCAGCCGAGACACGATACAAGAGACCCAGTACTTC. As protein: CASSRDTIQETQYF.

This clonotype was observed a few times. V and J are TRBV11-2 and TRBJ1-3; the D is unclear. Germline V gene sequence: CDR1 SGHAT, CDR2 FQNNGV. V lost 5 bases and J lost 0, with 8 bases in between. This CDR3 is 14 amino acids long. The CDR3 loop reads CASSRDNSGNTIYF. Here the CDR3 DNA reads TGTGCCAGCAGCCGAGATAACTCTGGAAACACCATATATTTT.

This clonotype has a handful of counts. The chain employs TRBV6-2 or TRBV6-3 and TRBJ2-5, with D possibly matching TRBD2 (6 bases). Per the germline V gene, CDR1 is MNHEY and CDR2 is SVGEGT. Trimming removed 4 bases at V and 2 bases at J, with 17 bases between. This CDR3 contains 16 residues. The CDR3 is CASSSPRGGFQETQYF. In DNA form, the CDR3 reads TGTGCCAGCAGTTCCCCTCGTGGAGGGTTTCAAGAGACCCAGTACTTC.

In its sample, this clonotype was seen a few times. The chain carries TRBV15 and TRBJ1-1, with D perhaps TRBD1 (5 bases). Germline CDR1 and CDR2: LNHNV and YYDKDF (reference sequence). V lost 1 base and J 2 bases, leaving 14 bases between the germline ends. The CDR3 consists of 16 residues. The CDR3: CATSRGDHVKNTEAFF. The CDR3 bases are TGTGCCACCAGCAGAGGGGACCACGTGAAAAACACTGAAGCTTTCTTT.

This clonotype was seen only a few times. CDR3 amino acids: CASSSGTGNREQYF. In nucleotides, the CDR3 is TGTGCCAGCAGTTCCGGGACAGGGAACCGGGAGCAGTACTTC. The chain carries TRBV7-2 and TRBJ2-7; 9 bases are a match to TRBD1. Germline loops: CDR1 SGHTA, CDR2 FQGNSA. This CDR3 contains 14 residues. With V trimmed by 6 bases and J by 7 bases, 10 bases remained unmatched. The full variable domain, its missing parts supplied by reference TRBV7-2 and TRBJ2-7, is GAGVSQSPSNKVTEKGKDVELRCDPISGHTALYWYRQSLGQGLEFLIYFQGNSAPDKSGLPSDRFSAERTGGSVSTLTIQRTQQEDSAVYLCASSSGTGNREQYFGPGTRLTVT.

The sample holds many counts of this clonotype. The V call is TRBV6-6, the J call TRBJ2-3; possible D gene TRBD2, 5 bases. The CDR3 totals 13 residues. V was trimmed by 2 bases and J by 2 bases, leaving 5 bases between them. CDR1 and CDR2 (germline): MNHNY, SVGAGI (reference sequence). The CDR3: CASSYLATDTQYF. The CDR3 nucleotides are TGTGCCAGCAGTTACCTAGCCACAGATACGCAGTATTTT.

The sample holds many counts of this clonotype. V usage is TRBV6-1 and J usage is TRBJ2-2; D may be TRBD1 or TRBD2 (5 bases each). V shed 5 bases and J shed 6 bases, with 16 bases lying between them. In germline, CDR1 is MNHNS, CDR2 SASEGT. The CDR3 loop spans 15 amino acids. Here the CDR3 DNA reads TGTGCCAGCAGTCCAGGGAGATGGTTTTCCGGGGAGCTGTTTTTT. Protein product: CASSPGRWFSGELFF.

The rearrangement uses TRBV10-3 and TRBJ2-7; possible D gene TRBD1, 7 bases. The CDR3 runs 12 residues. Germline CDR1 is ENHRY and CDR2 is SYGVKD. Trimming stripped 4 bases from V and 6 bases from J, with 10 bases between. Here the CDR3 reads CAISVQGGEQYF. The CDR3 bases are TGTGCCATCAGTGTTCAGGGGGGCGAGCAGTACTTC.

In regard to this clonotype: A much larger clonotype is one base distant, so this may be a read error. Written as DNA, the CDR3 is TGTGCCAGCAGTTTGTACCGGGGCTACGAGCAGTACTTC. Translated: CASSLYRGYEQYF. This chain joins TRBV28 and TRBJ2-7, with D tentatively TRBD2 (5 bases). From germline, CDR1 is MDHEN and CDR2 SYDVKM. V dropped 3 bases and J dropped 3 bases, with 9 bases sitting between them. This CDR3 has 13 residues.